The sample holds a few counts of the clone carrying this TCR beta chain. Its specificity is unknown. Germline CDR1 reads SGHVS; CDR2 reads FQNEAQ. The germline V and J ends were trimmed by 3 bases and 4 bases, with 8 bases remaining between them. This CDR3 has 13 residues. The data were taken from a study of beta chain features in type 1 diabetes. Study-wide results and caveats: In the patient group, naive, central memory and Treg TCRB repertoires seemed more alike than in the healthy donor group.

The authors reverse transcribed all of the isolated RNA, so sequencing captured expressed TCRB transcripts. Profiling relied on immunoSEQ multiplex PCR, and the TCRdb table lists in-frame clones only, not all of them. The sample lists under 350,000 clones, around 7.8% seen once, with approximately 1% in the top ten. Sample: central memory CD4+ T cells from blood. The TCR sequence derives from a young woman in good health. The rearrangement joins TRBV7-8 to TRBJ2-3; D not certain. Here the CDR3 reads CASSLTSPDTQYF. For the CDR3, the DNA is TGTGCCAGCAGCTTGACCTCCCCAGATACGCAGTATTTT.